Each of the 12 T cell receptor beta chains below was sequenced from the same sample in a study of blood T cell repertoires in COVID-19. Clones were read by immunoSEQ multiplex PCR, and TCRdb kept only the in-frame ones, dropping some. The sample contains about 280,000 clones, over 75% of which appear only once. The specimen was peripheral blood. The receptor source for this set is a young man with active or convalescent COVID-19.

This clone was detected once. The CDR3 sequence: CATSRPGYEQYF. DNA for the CDR3: TGTGCCACCAGCAGACCCGGCTACGAGCAGTACTTC. V gene TRBV15 combines with J gene TRBJ2-7; unclear D gene. Trimming pared 2 bases from V and 3 bases from J, leaving 5 bases between. The V gene's germline CDR1 is LNHNV and CDR2 YYDKDF (reference sequence). This CDR3 comprises 12 residues.

The table lists this clone with a count of one. This chain uses TRBV3-1 (or the pseudogene TRBV3-2) with TRBJ2-1; possibly TRBD2 for D (6 bases). Per germline, CDR1 LGHDT and CDR2 YNNKEL (reference sequence). Trimming took off 0 bases at V and 1 base at J, with 16 bases between the two ends. The CDR3 is 18 amino acids. The CDR3 protein is CASSQEVGTQTSYNEQFF. The CDR3 coding sequence is TGTGCCAGCAGCCAAGAGGTTGGGACTCAGACTTCCTACAATGAGCAGTTCTTC.

This chain joins TRBV27 and TRBJ1-6; the D gene is possibly TRBD1 (6 bases). Germline V gene data show CDR1 as MNHEY and CDR2 as SMNVEV (reference sequence). The CDR3 loop spans 13 amino acids. V was pared by 9 bases and J by 10 bases, with 16 bases between. In DNA form, the CDR3 reads TGTGCCAGTCGCACAGGGTTCGAGTCACCCCTCCACTTT. Protein: CASRTGFESPLHF.

The sample holds one count of this clone. V usage is TRBV6-6 and J usage is TRBJ1-5; 8 bases line up with TRBD1. Germline trimming cut 7 bases from V and 5 bases from J; bases unmatched to any gene: 4. Germline CDR1 and CDR2: MNHNY and SVGAGI (reference sequence). CDR3 size: 13 residues. The CDR3 sequence is CASNGQGDQPQHF. Written as DNA, the CDR3 is TGTGCCAGCAACGGACAGGGCGATCAGCCCCAGCATTTT.

The rearrangement joins TRBV5-1 to TRBJ2-7, with 10 positions matching TRBD2. The J segment lost 0 bases and the V segment lost 4 bases, leaving 10 bases of the junction unmatched. Germline V gives CDR1 SGHRS, CDR2 YFSETQ. The CDR3 sequence is 17 residues long. The CDR3 reads CASSVDLAGELSYEQYF. CDR3 in DNA: TGCGCCAGCAGCGTCGATCTAGCGGGGGAGCTCTCCTACGAGCAGTACTTC.

CDR3 region: CASGPGTSGGAEQFF. CDR3 coding DNA: TGTGCTAGTGGTCCCGGGACTAGCGGGGGGGCCGAGCAGTTCTTC. The chain couples TRBV12-5 to TRBJ2-1; 16 bases line up with TRBD2. The junction had 5 bases not matched to a gene; V was cut back by 5 bases and J by 10 bases. This CDR3 is built from 15 residues. Germline V gives CDR1 LGHNT, CDR2 FRNRAP.

In this sample, this clone turned up a few times. The chain combines TRBV7-9 with TRBJ2-3, with 8 bases aligning to TRBD1. The CDR3 is 12 amino acids. Germline CDR1 SEHNR, CDR2 FQNEAQ (reference sequence). Losses at the gene ends were 6 bases for V and 4 bases for J; bases not matched to a gene: 0. As DNA, the CDR3 is TGTGCCAGCAGACAGGGGGCAGATACGCAGTATTTT. Encoded protein: CASRQGADTQYF.

This chain connects TRBV11-3 to TRBJ1-6; D is uncertain. This CDR3 region has 13 residues. In germline, CDR1 is SGHNT, CDR2 YENEEA. With 0 bases removed from V and 9 bases from J, the gap between germline ends came to 6 bases. The CDR3, as DNA: TGTGCCAGCAGCTTAGATGGGCTTTCACCCCTCCACTTT. Translation: CASSLDGLSPLHF.

The CDR3, as DNA: TGTGCCAGCAGCCCCGGAGGGATGGCCTACGAGCAGTACTTC. Its protein is CASSPGGMAYEQYF. The chain joins TRBV3-1 (or the pseudogene TRBV3-2) to TRBJ2-7; a possible D gene is TRBD2 (6 bases). The CDR3 contains 14 residues. Germline V CDR1 and CDR2: LGHDT, YNNKEL (reference sequence). Trimming removed 4 bases at V and 2 bases at J, with 12 bases between.

The chain joins TRBV7-9 to TRBJ2-5; 16 bases map to TRBD2. V was pared by 4 bases and J by 5 bases, with 13 bases of the junction left unmatched. The CDR3 runs to 19 residues. Germline V lookup: CDR1 SEHNR, CDR2 FQNEAQ (reference sequence). The CDR3 spells CASSSTGTSGGAFWETQYF. CDR3 coding DNA: TGTGCCAGCAGCTCCACCGGGACTAGCGGGGGGGCATTTTGGGAGACCCAGTACTTC.

The sample holds one count of this clone. Other DNA sequences in this specimen translate into the identical CDR3. The rearrangement links TRBV18 to TRBJ2-1, with 7 bases lining up with TRBD2. J was trimmed by 2 bases and V by 3 bases; bases with no gene match: 4. The CDR3 is 15 amino acids. The germline gives CDR1 KGHSH, CDR2 LQKENI. CDR3 nucleotides: TGTGCCAGCTCACCCTCCGGGACTACCTACAATGAGCAGTTCTTC. Protein: CASSPSGTTYNEQFF.

The J gene is TRBJ2-7, the V gene TRBV13; 8 bases align to TRBD2. The germline V gene encodes CDR1 PRHDT and CDR2 FYEKMQ (reference sequence). The CDR3 runs to 15 residues. Losses at the gene ends were 0 bases for V and 2 bases for J; bases not matched to a gene: 3. The CDR3 DNA reads as TGTGCCAGCAGCTTAGGCCGGGGGGGGCCCTACGAGCAGTACTTC. Protein: CASSLGRGGPYEQYF.